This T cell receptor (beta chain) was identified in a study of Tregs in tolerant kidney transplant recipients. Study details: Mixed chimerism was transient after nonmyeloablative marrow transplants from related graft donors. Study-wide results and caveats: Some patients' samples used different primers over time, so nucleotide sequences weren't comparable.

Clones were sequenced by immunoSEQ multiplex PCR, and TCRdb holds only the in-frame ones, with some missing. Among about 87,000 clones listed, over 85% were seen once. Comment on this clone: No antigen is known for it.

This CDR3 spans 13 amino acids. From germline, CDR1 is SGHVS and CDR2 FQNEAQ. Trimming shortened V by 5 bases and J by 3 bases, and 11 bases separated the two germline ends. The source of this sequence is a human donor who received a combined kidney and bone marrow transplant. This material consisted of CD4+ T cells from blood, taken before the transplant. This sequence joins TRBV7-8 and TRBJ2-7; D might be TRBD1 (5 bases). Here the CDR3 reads CASSPTGLYEQYF. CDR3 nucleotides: TGTGCCAGCAGCCCAACAGGCCTCTACGAGCAGTACTTC.